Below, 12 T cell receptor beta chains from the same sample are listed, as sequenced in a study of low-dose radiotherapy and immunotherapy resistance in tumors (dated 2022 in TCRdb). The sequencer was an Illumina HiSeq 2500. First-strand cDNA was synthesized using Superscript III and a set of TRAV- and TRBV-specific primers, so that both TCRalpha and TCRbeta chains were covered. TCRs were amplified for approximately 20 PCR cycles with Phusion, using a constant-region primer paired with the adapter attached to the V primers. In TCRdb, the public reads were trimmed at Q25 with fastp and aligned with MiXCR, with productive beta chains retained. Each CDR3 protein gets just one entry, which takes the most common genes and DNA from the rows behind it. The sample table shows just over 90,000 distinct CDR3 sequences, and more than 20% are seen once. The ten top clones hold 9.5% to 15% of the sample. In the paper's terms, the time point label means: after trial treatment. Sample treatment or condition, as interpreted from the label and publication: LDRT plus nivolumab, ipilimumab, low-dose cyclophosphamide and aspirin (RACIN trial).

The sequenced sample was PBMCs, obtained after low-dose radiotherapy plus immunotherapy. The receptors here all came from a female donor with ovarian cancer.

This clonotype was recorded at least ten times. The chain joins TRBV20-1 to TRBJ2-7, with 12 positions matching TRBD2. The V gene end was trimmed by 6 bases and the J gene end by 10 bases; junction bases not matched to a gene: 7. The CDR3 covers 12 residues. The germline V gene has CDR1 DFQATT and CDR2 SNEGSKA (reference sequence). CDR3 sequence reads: CSANGLAGQQYF. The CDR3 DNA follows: TGCAGTGCCAATGGACTAGCGGGACAACAGTACTTC.

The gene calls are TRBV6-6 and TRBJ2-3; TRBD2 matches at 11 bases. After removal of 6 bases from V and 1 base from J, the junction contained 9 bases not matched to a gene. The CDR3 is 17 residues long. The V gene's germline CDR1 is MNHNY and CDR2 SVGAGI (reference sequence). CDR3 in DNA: TGTGCCAGCAGCACCCCTAGACTAGCGGGACGCACAGATACGCAGTATTTT. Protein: CASSTPRLAGRTDTQYF.

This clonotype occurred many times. Written as DNA, the CDR3 is TGTGCCTGGAGTGTCCAGAAAGAGACCCAGTACTTC. Translated: CAWSVQKETQYF. J is TRBJ2-5 and V is TRBV30, with no clear D. Germline CDR1 and CDR2: GTSNPN and SVGIG (reference sequence). This CDR3 contains 12 residues. V lost 0 bases and J 3 bases, leaving 5 bases between the germline ends.

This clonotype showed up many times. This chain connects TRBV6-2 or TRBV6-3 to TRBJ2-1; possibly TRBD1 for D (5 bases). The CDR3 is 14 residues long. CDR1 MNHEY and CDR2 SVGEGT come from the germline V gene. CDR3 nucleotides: TGTGCGCGTCAGGGTGGAGACCCCTACAATGAGCAGTTCTTC. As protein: CARQGGDPYNEQFF.

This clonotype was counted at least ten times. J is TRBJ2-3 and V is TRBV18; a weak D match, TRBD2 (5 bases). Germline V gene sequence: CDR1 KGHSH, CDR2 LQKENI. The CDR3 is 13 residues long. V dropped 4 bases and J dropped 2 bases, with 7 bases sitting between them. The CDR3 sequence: CASSLRDTDTQYF. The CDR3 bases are TGTGCCAGCTCACTCCGGGACACAGATACGCAGTATTTT.

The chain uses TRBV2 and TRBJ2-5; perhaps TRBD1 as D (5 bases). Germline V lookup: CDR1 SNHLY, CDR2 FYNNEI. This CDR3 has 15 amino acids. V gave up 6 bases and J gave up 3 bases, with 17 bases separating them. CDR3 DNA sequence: TGTGCCAGCAGCCGTGAAAGGGGTTGGGAAGAGACCCAGTACTTC. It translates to CASSRERGWEETQYF.

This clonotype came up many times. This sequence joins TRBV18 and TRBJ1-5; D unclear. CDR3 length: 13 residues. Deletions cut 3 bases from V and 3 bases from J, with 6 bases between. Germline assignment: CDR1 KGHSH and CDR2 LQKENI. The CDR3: CASSPGYNQPQHF. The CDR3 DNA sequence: TGTGCCAGCTCACCGGGTTACAATCAGCCCCAGCATTTT. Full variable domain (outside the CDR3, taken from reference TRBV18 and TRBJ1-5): NAGVMQNPRHLVRRRGQEARLRCSPMKGHSHVYWYRQLPEEGLKFMVYLQKENIIDESGMPKERFSAEFPKEGPSILRIQQVVRGDSAAYFCASSPGYNQPQHFGDGTRLSIL.

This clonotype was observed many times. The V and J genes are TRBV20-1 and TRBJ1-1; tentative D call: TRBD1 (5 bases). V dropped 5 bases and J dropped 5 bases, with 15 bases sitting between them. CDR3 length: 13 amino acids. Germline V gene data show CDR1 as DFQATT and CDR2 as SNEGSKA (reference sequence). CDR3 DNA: TGCAGTGCTCAGCAGGGTGGGGGAACTGAAGCTTTCTTT. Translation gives CSAQQGGGTEAFF.

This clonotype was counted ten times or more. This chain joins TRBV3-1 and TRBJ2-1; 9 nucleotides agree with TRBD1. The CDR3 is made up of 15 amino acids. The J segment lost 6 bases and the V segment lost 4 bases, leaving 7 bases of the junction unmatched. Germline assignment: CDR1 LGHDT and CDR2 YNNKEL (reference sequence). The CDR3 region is CASSRGQGKANEQFF. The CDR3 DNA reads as TGTGCCAGCAGCCGAGGACAGGGGAAGGCCAATGAGCAGTTCTTC.

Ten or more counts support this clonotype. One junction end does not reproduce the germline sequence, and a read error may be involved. The CDR3 DNA sequence: TGTGCCACCAGTGACGGGGGCCGTCAAGTGACCCAGTACTTC. Its protein product is CATSDGGRQVTQYF. The J gene is TRBJ2-5, the V gene TRBV24-1; D possibly uses TRBD1 or TRBD2 (6 bases each). Germline-derived CDR1 and CDR2 are KGHDR and SFDVKD. The CDR3 contains 14 residues.

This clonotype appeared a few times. CDR3 protein: CASSPRGQMNTEAFF. The CDR3 coding sequence is TGTGCCAGTAGCCCCCGGGGACAGATGAACACTGAAGCTTTCTTT. The chain has TRBV19 and TRBJ1-1; 7 bases are shared with TRBD1. This CDR3 is built from 15 residues. Germline V gives CDR1 LNHDA, CDR2 SQIVND (reference sequence). Trimming removed 6 bases from V and 0 bases from J; junction bases left unmatched: 7.

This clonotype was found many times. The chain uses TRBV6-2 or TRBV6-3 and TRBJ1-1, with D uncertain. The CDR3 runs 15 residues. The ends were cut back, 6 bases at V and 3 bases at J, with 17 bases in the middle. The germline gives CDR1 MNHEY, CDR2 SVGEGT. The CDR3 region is CASSDWTDGYTEAFF. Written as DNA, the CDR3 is TGTGCCAGCAGCGACTGGACGGACGGCTACACTGAAGCTTTCTTT.